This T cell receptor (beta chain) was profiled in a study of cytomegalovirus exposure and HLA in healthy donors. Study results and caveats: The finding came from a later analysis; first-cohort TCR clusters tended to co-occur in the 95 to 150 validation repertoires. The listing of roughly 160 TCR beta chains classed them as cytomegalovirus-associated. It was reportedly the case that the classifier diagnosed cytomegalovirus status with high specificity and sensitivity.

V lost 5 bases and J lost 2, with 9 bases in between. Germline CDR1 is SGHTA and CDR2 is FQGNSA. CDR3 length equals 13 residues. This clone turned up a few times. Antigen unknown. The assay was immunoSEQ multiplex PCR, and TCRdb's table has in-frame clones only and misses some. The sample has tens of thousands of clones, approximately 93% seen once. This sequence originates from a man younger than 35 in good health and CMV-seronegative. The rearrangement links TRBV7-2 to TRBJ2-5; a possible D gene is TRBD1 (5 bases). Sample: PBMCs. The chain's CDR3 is CASSHDSQETQYF. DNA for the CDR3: TGTGCCAGCAGCCACGACAGTCAAGAGACCCAGTACTTC.